A single sample is the source of the 3 T cell receptor beta chains below, sequenced in a study of blood T cell repertoires in COVID-19. TCRdb keeps only in-frame clones here, not all; method: immunoSEQ multiplex PCR. The sample shows approximately 250,000 clones, roughly 84% of them seen only once. Sequences were obtained from peripheral blood. These receptors were taken from a human donor in a cohort sampled during active COVID-19.

The chain employs TRBV27 and TRBJ1-2, with D possibly matching TRBD1 (6 bases). Trimming removed 5 bases from V and 2 bases from J, with 15 bases in between. Germline values: CDR1 MNHEY, CDR2 SMNVEV (reference sequence). The CDR3 runs 15 residues. The CDR3 coding sequence is TGTGCCAGCAGTCCCCTAACAGGGACAAACTATGGCTACACCTTC. As protein: CASSPLTGTNYGYTF.

J is TRBJ1-3 and V is TRBV7-6; unclear D gene. Germline loops: CDR1 SGHVS, CDR2 FNYEAQ. V lost 1 base and J lost 0, with 4 bases in between. The CDR3 consists of 14 residues. Here the CDR3 DNA reads TGTGCCAGCAGCTTAGATCTCTCTGGAAACACCATATATTTT. It translates to CASSLDLSGNTIYF.

The chain carries TRBV3-1 (or the pseudogene TRBV3-2) and TRBJ1-1; no clear D. Between the trimmed V and J ends, which lost 0 bases and 6 bases, there was a span of 17 bases. The germline V gene has CDR1 LGHDT and CDR2 YNNKEL (reference sequence). The length of the CDR3 is 16 residues. The DNA for the CDR3 is TGTGCCAGCAGCCAAGATGTGACAAGCCTTTTGGCTGAAGCTTTCTTT. Amino acids: CASSQDVTSLLAEAFF.